The next 25 T cell receptor beta chains were all read from a single sample in a study of human T cells and chemical hapten exposure. TCRdb re-analysed the RACE reads in MiXCR, keeping a single row per CDR3 protein. Of 150,000 to 200,000 distinct CDR3 sequences listed, about 20% were seen once; the top ten hold under 7.5%. As to time point: patch test 1, 2 weeks after DPC sensitization. Treatment defined: therapeutic diphenylcyclopropenone sensitization with weekly scalp DPC. Specimen: whole blood, collected in connection with sensitization to the hapten diphenylcyclopropenone (DPC). All receptors come from a woman aged 45 to 65 with alopecia areata. Some clones in this sample may be carry-over from other donors' samples.

This chain uses TRBV6-1 with TRBJ1-1; D gene unclear. Trimming took 7 bases from V and 3 from J, leaving 12 bases between them. Germline V gives CDR1 MNHNS, CDR2 SASEGT. The CDR3 is made up of 13 amino acids. CDR3 in amino acids: CASILETYTEAFF. DNA for the CDR3: TGTGCCAGCATACTCGAGACCTACACTGAAGCTTTCTTT.

This clonotype appeared many times. This chain joins TRBV7-9 and TRBJ1-1; no firm D call. Germline CDR1 is SEHNR and CDR2 is FQNEAQ (reference sequence). The CDR3 sequence is 13 residues long. Trimming removed 1 base at V and 1 base at J, with 4 bases between. CDR3 coding DNA: TGTGCCAGCAGCTTAGAACAGAACACTGAAGCTTTCTTT. Translating it yields CASSLEQNTEAFF.

This clonotype was seen a few times. J is TRBJ2-1 and V is TRBV7-3; 11 positions match TRBD2. Germline loops: CDR1 SGHTA, CDR2 FQGTGA. Trimming at V came to 3 bases and at J to 1 base, leaving 2 bases not matched to a gene. CDR3 size: 16 residues. CDR3 coding DNA: TGTGCCAGCAGCTTGTCTAGCGGGAGGTCCTACAATGAGCAGTTCTTC. Its protein is CASSLSSGRSYNEQFF.

The rearrangement uses TRBV20-1 and TRBJ2-7, with D unresolved. This CDR3 contains 12 residues. V was shortened by 0 bases and J by 6 bases, with 9 bases between the two germline ends. Germline values: CDR1 DFQATT, CDR2 SNEGSKA (reference sequence). This chain's CDR3 is CSARDPPAEQYF. The CDR3 bases are TGCAGTGCTAGAGATCCCCCGGCCGAGCAGTACTTC.

This clonotype was detected a few times. The genes are TRBV29-1 and TRBJ2-1, with D possibly being TRBD1 (7 bases). This CDR3 is 13 amino acids long. Germline V gene sequence: CDR1 SQVTM, CDR2 ANQGSEA. V lost 7 bases and J 8 bases, leaving 18 bases between the germline ends. The CDR3 region is CSAGGPSWYEQFF. CDR3 DNA sequence: TGCAGCGCAGGGGGGCCTAGCTGGTATGAGCAGTTCTTC.

This clonotype was counted between two and nine times. The V gene is TRBV6-1, the J gene TRBJ1-5; D might be TRBD1 (5 bases). Trimming pared 5 bases from V and 3 bases from J, leaving 38 bases between. Germline CDR1 is MNHNS and CDR2 is SASEGT. The CDR3 is 23 residues long. CDR3 sequence reads: CASSPLGQFNRVRYHENNQPQHF. CDR3 nucleotide sequence: TGTGCCAGCAGTCCTCTGGGGCAGTTTAATAGGGTAAGGTACCATGAAAACAATCAGCCCCAGCATTTT.

This clonotype was counted only a few times. This sequence joins TRBV5-1 and TRBJ2-2; 13 bases are shared with TRBD2. V gave up 4 bases and J gave up 5 bases; unmatched junction bases: 11. Germline V gene data show CDR1 as SGHRS and CDR2 as YFSETQ. The CDR3 is 18 amino acids. The CDR3 DNA reads TGCGCCAGCAGCCCCCAGACTAGCGGGAGGCAAGTGACCGGGGAGCTGTTTTTT. Amino acids: CASSPQTSGRQVTGELFF.

Only a few counts were recorded for this clonotype. The chain joins TRBV12-5 to TRBJ1-1, with D tentatively TRBD1 (6 bases). There are 12 residues in the CDR3. Trimming shortened V by 3 bases and J by 13 bases, and 15 bases separated the two germline ends. CDR1 and CDR2 (germline): LGHNT, FRNRAP. Here the CDR3 reads CASGFVLDSLFF. CDR3 coding DNA: TGTGCTAGTGGTTTCGTCCTGGACAGTCTTTTCTTT. The entire variable domain, with the rest obtained from reference TRBV12-5 and TRBJ1-1, is as follows: DARVTQTPRHKVTEMGQEVTMRCQPILGHNTVFWYRQTMMQGLELLAYFRNRAPLDDSGMPKDRFSAEMPDATLATLKIQPSEPRDSAVYFCASGFVLDSLFFGQGTRLTVV.

The chain carries TRBV7-9 and TRBJ2-1, with D tentatively TRBD1 (5 bases). The germline V gene has CDR1 SEHNR and CDR2 FQNEAQ (reference sequence). The V end lost 7 bases, the J end lost 8 bases, and 12 bases lay between the germline ends. The CDR3 extends over 12 amino acids. This CDR3 is CASKREGDEQFF. The CDR3 nucleotides are TGTGCCAGCAAGCGAGAAGGGGATGAGCAGTTCTTC.

The chain carries TRBV10-3 and TRBJ2-1; D might be TRBD1 or TRBD2, each matching 5 bases. V lost 10 bases, J lost 9 bases, and 19 bases lay in between. This CDR3 is 13 amino acids long. Germline assignment: CDR1 ENHRY and CDR2 SYGVKD. Here the CDR3 reads CANNPGERGEQFF. For the CDR3, the DNA is TGTGCCAACAATCCCGGGGAGAGGGGTGAGCAGTTCTTC.

The V and J genes are TRBV29-1 and TRBJ2-5; TRBD2 agrees at 9 bases. There are 13 residues in the CDR3. CDR1 SQVTM and CDR2 ANQGSEA come from the germline V gene. The junction had 8 bases not matched to a gene; V was cut back by 3 bases and J by 9 bases. The CDR3 loop is CSVELLAGRAQYF. CDR3 nucleotide sequence: TGCAGCGTTGAGTTACTAGCGGGCCGGGCCCAGTACTTC.

This clonotype was observed a handful of times. This chain joins TRBV6-1 and TRBJ1-4; D not resolved. Germline V gene lookup returns CDR1 MNHNS and CDR2 SASEGT. There are 12 residues in the CDR3. The V end was cut by 4 bases, the J end by 6 bases, with 6 bases between. CDR3 sequence: CASSVTDEKLFF. CDR3 nucleotide sequence: TGTGCCAGCAGTGTGACCGATGAAAAACTGTTTTTT.

V usage is TRBV10-2 and J usage is TRBJ1-3; possibly TRBD1 for D (5 bases). Per the germline V gene, CDR1 is WSHSY and CDR2 is SAAADI. Trimming took off 8 bases at V and 0 bases at J, with 14 bases between the two ends. The CDR3 is 15 residues long. Here the CDR3 DNA reads TGCGCCAGCGGGGTGGGGCGCAACTCTGGAAACACCATATATTTT. Its protein is CASGVGRNSGNTIYF.

The V gene is TRBV29-1, the J gene TRBJ1-4, with TRBD1 identical over 8 bases. V shed 0 bases, J shed 4 bases, and the junction held 4 bases outside the gene matches. Germline V gene lookup returns CDR1 SQVTM and CDR2 ANQGSEA. The CDR3 loop spans 15 amino acids. The CDR3 loop is CSVEDRGRSNEKLFF. Here the CDR3 DNA reads TGCAGCGTTGAAGACAGGGGGCGCAGTAATGAAAAACTGTTTTTT.

The count of this clonotype is one. This chain connects TRBV10-1 to TRBJ2-3; D may be TRBD1 (5 bases). Looked up from germline, CDR1 is WNHNN and CDR2 is SYGVQD (reference sequence). This CDR3 contains 14 residues. Deletions cut 4 bases from V and 2 bases from J, with 10 bases between. Written as DNA, the CDR3 is TGCGCCAGCAGTGGGGGCATCTCCACAGATACGCAGTATTTT. It is translated as CASSGGISTDTQYF.

This clonotype was seen only a few times. The CDR3 coding sequence is TGTGCCAGCAGCCAATCGACTTTACGCTCTGGAAACACCATATATTTT. This encodes CASSQSTLRSGNTIYF. The rearrangement joins TRBV4-2 to TRBJ1-3; no clear D gene. V was pared by 2 bases and J by 0 bases, with 11 bases between. Germline CDR1 and CDR2: LGHNA and YNFKEQ. The CDR3 consists of 16 residues.

The V call is TRBV24-1, the J call TRBJ2-2; unclear D gene. The germline V gene has CDR1 KGHDR and CDR2 SFDVKD. Trimming took off 9 bases at V and 7 bases at J, with 14 bases between the two ends. CDR3 length: 13 amino acids. CDR3 residues: CATSAPPNGELFF. As DNA, the CDR3 is TGTGCCACCTCCGCCCCACCCAACGGGGAGCTGTTTTTT.

This chain connects TRBV4-2 to TRBJ2-2; D might be TRBD1 (5 bases). CDR3 length: 14 amino acids. Germline V gives CDR1 LGHNA, CDR2 YNFKEQ. V gave up 0 bases and J gave up 4 bases, with 6 bases separating them. CDR3 nucleotides: TGTGCCAGCAGCCAAGAAGGGGCCACCGGGGAGCTGTTTTTT. As protein: CASSQEGATGELFF.

This clonotype was seen a handful of times. This chain links TRBV10-1 with TRBJ2-1; D is unclear. The CDR3 loop spans 12 amino acids. Germline V gene lookup returns CDR1 WNHNN and CDR2 SYGVQD (reference sequence). Between the trimmed V and J ends, which lost 3 bases and 8 bases, there was a span of 8 bases. The CDR3 here is CASSDPLDEQFF. CDR3 DNA sequence: TGCGCCAGCAGTGACCCTTTGGATGAGCAGTTCTTC.

This clonotype was detected a few times. The chain links TRBV18 to TRBJ1-4; D remains unclear. Trimming removed 2 bases from V and 0 bases from J, with 10 bases in between. The V gene's germline CDR1 is KGHSH and CDR2 LQKENI. The CDR3 contains 16 residues. CDR3 bases: TGTGCCAGCTCACCAGTCTTGGCCGCAACTAATGAAAAACTGTTTTTT. Translating it yields CASSPVLAATNEKLFF.

As for this clonotype: A read error may produce the germline difference seen at one junction end. The chain uses TRBV5-1 and TRBJ2-2, with D perhaps given as TRBD1 or TRBD2 (5 bases each). Germline values: CDR1 SGHRS, CDR2 YFSETQ. This CDR3 has 14 residues. CDR3 DNA: TGCGCCAGCAGCTTGGGACAGAGAACCGGGGATCTGTTTTTT. It codes for CASSLGQRTGDLFF.

This clonotype showed up just once. The chain links TRBV5-1 to TRBJ2-5, with a weak D call TRBD2 (5 bases). This CDR3 has 16 residues. V was clipped by 0 bases and J by 0 bases, with 12 bases between them. Germline loops: CDR1 SGHRS, CDR2 YFSETQ. The CDR3 spells CASSLGGQTYQETQYF. CDR3 in DNA: TGCGCCAGCAGCTTGGGCGGGCAGACGTACCAAGAGACCCAGTACTTC. Full variable domain (remainder filled in from reference TRBV5-1 and TRBJ2-5): KAGVTQTPRYLIKTRGQQVTLSCSPISGHRSVSWYQQTPGQGLQFLFEYFSETQRNKGNFPGRFSGRQFSNSRSEMNVSTLELGDSALYLCASSLGGQTYQETQYFGPGTRLLVL.

J is TRBJ2-7 and V is TRBV7-9; D perhaps matches TRBD2 (6 bases). This CDR3 is 14 amino acids long. V lost 5 bases to trimming and J lost 0 bases, with 11 bases between them. Germline CDR1 reads SEHNR; CDR2 reads FQNEAQ (reference sequence). The CDR3 protein is CASSMGLDSYEQYF. As DNA, the CDR3 is TGTGCCAGCAGCATGGGACTCGACTCCTACGAGCAGTACTTC.

There are a few counts of this clonotype. The rearrangement uses TRBV5-1 and TRBJ2-5, with D hard to call. Germline lookup yields CDR1 SGHRS and CDR2 YFSETQ. V dropped 3 bases and J dropped 7 bases, with 16 bases sitting between them. This CDR3 has 14 amino acids. This CDR3 is CASSSTDGEGTQYF. The CDR3, as DNA: TGCGCCAGCAGCTCCACGGACGGTGAAGGGACCCAGTACTTC.

V usage is TRBV2 and J usage is TRBJ1-3; 8 nucleotides align to TRBD1. This CDR3 contains 19 residues. Trimming removed 0 bases from V and 2 bases from J; junction bases left unmatched: 12. The germline CDR1 and CDR2 sequences are SNHLY and FYNNEI. The CDR3 reads CASSEAPGRGQTAGNTIYF. The DNA for the CDR3 is TGTGCCAGCAGTGAAGCCCCGGGCAGGGGGCAAACCGCTGGAAACACCATATATTTT.